The 19 T cell receptor beta chains below come from one sample, sequenced in a study of blood T cell repertoires in COVID-19. The protocol was immunoSEQ multiplex PCR, while the TCRdb copy is restricted to in-frame clones and leaves out a portion. This table has some 46,000 clones, 85% to 90% appearing once. Source material: peripheral blood. All receptors derive from a man aged 55 to 70 with acute or convalescent COVID-19.

The chain uses TRBV2 and TRBJ2-1; 9 bases fit TRBD2. Looked up from germline, CDR1 is SNHLY and CDR2 is FYNNEI. The CDR3 has 15 amino acids. Germline trimming cut 6 bases from V and 2 bases from J; bases unmatched to any gene: 5. CDR3 sequence reads: CASRRREGTYNEQFF. In DNA form, the CDR3 reads TGTGCCAGCAGGAGGCGGGAGGGAACCTACAATGAGCAGTTCTTC.

This clone was detected only a few times. The V and J genes are TRBV7-2 and TRBJ2-1; 7 bases fit TRBD1. The germline gives CDR1 SGHTA, CDR2 FQGNSA. This CDR3 has 14 residues. The V segment lost 8 bases and the J segment 3 bases; nucleotides outside the gene matches: 7. The chain's CDR3 is CASERTGFYNEQFF. CDR3 coding DNA: TGTGCCAGCGAGAGGACAGGTTTCTACAATGAGCAGTTCTTC.

The rearrangement joins TRBV6-5 to TRBJ2-3; D ambiguous. CDR3 length equals 14 residues. Germline values: CDR1 MNHEY, CDR2 SVGAGI. V was trimmed by 4 bases and J by 0 bases, leaving 8 bases between them. CDR3 sequence: CASSSYTSTDTQYF. The CDR3 region has the DNA TGTGCCAGCAGTTCCTATACTAGCACAGATACGCAGTATTTT.

This rearrangement joins TRBV10-3 to TRBJ1-2; TRBD1 aligns across 10 bases. Trimming at V came to 1 base and at J to 6 bases, leaving 5 bases not matched to a gene. The CDR3 totals 15 residues. Germline CDR1 and CDR2: ENHRY and SYGVKD. The CDR3 reads CAISEFGTGDHGYTF. The CDR3 bases are TGTGCCATCAGTGAGTTTGGGACAGGGGATCATGGCTACACCTTC.

The J gene is TRBJ1-2, the V gene TRBV27; 8 bases are shared with TRBD1. V trimming: 6 bases; J trimming: 3 bases; junction bases outside the gene matches: 6. The CDR3 loop spans 14 amino acids. Germline CDR1 MNHEY, CDR2 SMNVEV (reference sequence). CDR3 sequence reads: CASSGDRSDYGYTF. For the CDR3, the DNA is TGTGCCAGCAGCGGGGACAGGTCAGACTATGGCTACACCTTC.

The chain uses TRBV7-9 and TRBJ2-1, with D perhaps matching TRBD1 (5 bases). Germline CDR1 reads SEHNR; CDR2 reads FQNEAQ (reference sequence). V was pared by 2 bases and J by 1 base, with 9 bases between. The CDR3 is 15 residues long. This CDR3 is CASSLRGSSYNEQFF. DNA of the CDR3: TGTGCCAGCAGCTTAAGGGGCTCATCCTACAATGAGCAGTTCTTC.

The rearrangement links TRBV2 to TRBJ2-3, with D perhaps matching TRBD1 (6 bases). Germline V lookup: CDR1 SNHLY, CDR2 FYNNEI. This CDR3 is built from 11 residues. The germline V and J ends were trimmed by 7 bases and 6 bases, with 8 bases remaining between them. CDR3 DNA sequence: TGTGCCAGCAACACAGGGGATACGCAGTATTTT. It translates to CASNTGDTQYF.

The chain employs TRBV7-6 and TRBJ2-1; TRBD1 aligns across 8 bases. Germline V lookup: CDR1 SGHVS, CDR2 FNYEAQ. V shed 6 bases, J shed 0 bases, and the junction held 22 bases outside the gene matches. This CDR3 has 21 residues. The CDR3 here is CASSFWGDRQGLLSSYNEQFF. The CDR3, as DNA: TGTGCCAGCAGTTTCTGGGGGGATCGACAGGGGCTTCTCTCCTCCTACAATGAGCAGTTCTTC. Together with reference TRBV7-6 and TRBJ2-1, the CDR3 gives the full variable domain: GAGVSQSPRYKVTKRGQDVALRCDPISGHVSLYWYRQALGQGPEFLTYFNYEAQQDKSGLPNDRFSAERPEGSISTLTIQRTEQRDSAMYRCASSFWGDRQGLLSSYNEQFFGPGTRLTVL.

The table lists this clone with a count of one. The CDR3 sequence: CASSDTTGNNYGYTF. The CDR3 DNA follows: TGTGCCAGCAGTGATACAACAGGCAACAACTATGGCTACACCTTC. The genes are TRBV25-1 and TRBJ1-2, with a possible D match to TRBD1 (5 bases). V dropped 3 bases and J dropped 2 bases, with 13 bases sitting between them. The V gene's germline CDR1 is MGHDK and CDR2 SYGVNS. This CDR3 comprises 15 residues.

This sequence joins TRBV5-4 and TRBJ2-1, with 8 bases lining up with TRBD2. V lost 3 bases, J lost 15 bases, and 14 bases stayed unmatched. The germline V gene has CDR1 SGHNT and CDR2 YYREEE (reference sequence). The CDR3 has 14 amino acids. The CDR3 sequence is CASSSWTSRESSFF. The CDR3 bases are TGTGCCAGCAGCTCCTGGACTAGCCGGGAGAGTTCGTTCTTC. Drawing the rest from reference TRBV5-4 and TRBJ2-1, the complete variable domain is ETGVTQSPTHLIKTRGQQVTLRCSSQSGHNTVSWYQQALGQGPQFIFQYYREEENGRGNFPPRFSGLQFPNYSSELNVNALELDDSALYLCASSSWTSRESSFFGPGTRLTVL.

The chain is built from TRBV30 and TRBJ1-2; 9 bases line up with TRBD1. V lost 1 base to trimming and J lost 8 bases; unmatched junction nucleotides: 2. CDR3 length: 12 amino acids. CDR1 is GTSNPN and CDR2 is SVGIG in the germline V gene (reference sequence). The CDR3 coding sequence is TGTGCCTGGAGTGCGGACAGGGGAGGCTACACCTTC. Residues: CAWSADRGGYTF.

The J gene is TRBJ1-6, the V gene TRBV7-6; D ambiguous. The V gene's germline CDR1 is SGHVS and CDR2 FNYEAQ. V lost 1 base and J 0 bases, leaving 4 bases between the germline ends. The CDR3 totals 15 residues. CDR3 sequence reads: CASSLGDSYNSPLHF. The CDR3 DNA reads TGTGCCAGCAGCTTAGGAGACTCCTATAATTCACCCCTCCACTTT.

This rearrangement joins TRBV30 to TRBJ1-2; 9 bases map to TRBD1. The CDR3 has 14 residues. Germline trimming cut 2 bases from V and 2 bases from J; bases unmatched to any gene: 3. The germline V gene has CDR1 GTSNPN and CDR2 SVGIG (reference sequence). The CDR3 loop reads CAWSSGTGNYGYTF. CDR3 coding DNA: TGTGCCTGGAGTTCCGGGACAGGGAACTATGGCTACACCTTC.

The chain recombines TRBV4-2 with TRBJ1-3; D call uncertain. The germline V gene has CDR1 LGHNA and CDR2 YNFKEQ. Trimming removed 1 base from V and 0 bases from J, with 13 bases in between. The CDR3 sequence is 17 residues long. CDR3 nucleotide sequence: TGTGCCAGCAGCCAAGTGGGTCTGGGGAGCTCTGGAAACACCATATATTTT. Translating it yields CASSQVGLGSSGNTIYF.

The rearrangement links TRBV13 to TRBJ2-1, with 8 positions matching TRBD1. The CDR3 has 16 residues. V shed 4 bases and J 4 bases; nucleotides not matched to a gene: 9. Germline V gives CDR1 PRHDT, CDR2 FYEKMQ (reference sequence). The CDR3 DNA follows: TGTGCCAGCAGCTCGTACCCGGGACAGGAATACAATGAGCAGTTCTTC. It encodes CASSSYPGQEYNEQFF.

The chain is built from TRBV27 and TRBJ2-7; weak D call: TRBD1 (6 bases). Germline assignment: CDR1 MNHEY and CDR2 SMNVEV (reference sequence). V lost 10 bases and J 7 bases, leaving 20 bases between the germline ends. The CDR3 extends over 13 amino acids. CDR3 nucleotide sequence: TGTGCCACACAGGGAAGACTCAAGGGAGAGCAGTACTTC. Protein product: CATQGRLKGEQYF.

The genes are TRBV12-3 or TRBV12-4 and TRBJ2-2, with D unresolved. The CDR3 covers 12 residues. V was shortened by 6 bases and J by 7 bases, with 9 bases between the two germline ends. CDR3 region: CASSPWSGELFF. The CDR3 DNA sequence: TGTGCCAGCAGCCCTTGGAGCGGGGAGCTGTTTTTT.

Comment on this clone: Other nucleotide sequences from this sample produce the same CDR3. This chain links TRBV5-1 with TRBJ2-3, with 10 bases matching TRBD1. CDR1 and CDR2 from the germline V gene are SGHRS and YFSETQ. V lost 3 bases to trimming and J lost 3 bases; unmatched junction nucleotides: 1. The CDR3 has 14 amino acids. As DNA, the CDR3 is TGCGCCAGCAGCTCGGGACAGGGGACAGATACGCAGTATTTT. The encoded protein is CASSSGQGTDTQYF.

The chain combines TRBV24-1 with TRBJ2-1; 9 nucleotides match TRBD1. CDR1 KGHDR and CDR2 SFDVKD come from the germline V gene. With 0 bases clipped from V and 9 bases from J, the junction kept 2 bases outside the gene matches. The CDR3 sequence is 14 residues long. The CDR3 nucleotides read TGTGCCACCAGTGATTTGGGGGACAGGGTTGAGCAGTTCTTC. Its protein product is CATSDLGDRVEQFF.